Sequencing of this T cell receptor beta chain was carried out in a study of vaccination and CD4 T cells after COVID-19. About the study: Stimuli were overlapping spike peptide pools of SARS-CoV-2 and three common cold coronaviruses (HCoV-NL63, HCoV-OC43, HCoV-229E).

This clonotype was seen only a few times. The antigen is undetermined. The CDR3 runs to 17 residues. V was clipped by 6 bases and J by 5 bases; unmatched bases: 11. The germline gives CDR1 SNHLY, CDR2 FYNNEI. The Oncomine TCR Beta short-read assay generated sequence data from the DNA of cultured CD4+ T cells. MiXCR, applied by TCRdb to the PCR reads, yields one record per CDR3 protein. The table lists about 4,500 distinct CDR3 sequences, approximately 48% of them singletons. The treatment denotes: 10-day PBMC culture with coronavirus spike peptide pools or control peptides (ViraFEST assay). With peptide pools, ViraFEST first expanded antigen-specific T cells and afterwards sequenced their TCRs. Per well, some 2.2 million PBMCs were cultured in the presence of 9 to 10 IU/ml IL-2 and 10 ug/ml peptide pools. Fresh replacement IL-2 medium substituted for half the medium on days 3 and 7.

This rearrangement joins TRBV2 to TRBJ1-6; 9 bases agree with TRBD1. The sequencing input was CD4+ T cells from blood, cultured in vitro. This receptor was taken from a human donor who had recovered from COVID-19. The CDR3 region is CASSLTQGAVNNSPLHF. The CDR3 coding sequence is TGTGCCAGCAGCCTCACACAGGGGGCGGTTAATAATTCACCCCTCCACTTT.